This T cell receptor beta chain was observed in a study of chemoradiotherapy in HPV16-positive cancers. Study as a whole: Candidate HPV-specific clones and shared TCR motifs came from a couple of HPV16-positive patients.

V lost 4 bases to trimming and J lost 4 bases; unmatched junction nucleotides: 10. The CDR3 has 17 amino acids. Germline values: CDR1 KGHSY, CDR2 FQNENV. Using immunoSEQ multiplex PCR, the repertoire was profiled, and TCRdb retains in-frame clones only, with some absent. The sample lists about 22,000 clones, roughly 90% occurring once. This TCR was sampled from a human donor with HPV-associated anogenital cancer. The chain employs TRBV16 and TRBJ1-5; 10 bases agree with TRBD1. The source material was blood, sampled from a patient who underwent chemoradiotherapy. The DNA for the CDR3 is TGTGCCAGCAGCCGCGGGAAGGGACAGGGGACAAATCAGCCCCAGCATTTT. It is translated as CASSRGKGQGTNQPQHF.